The clone carrying this T cell receptor beta chain was observed a handful of times. In germline, CDR1 is SGHDT, CDR2 YYEEEE. The CDR3 length is 14 residues. The V gene lost 1 base and the J gene lost 3 bases, with 8 bases spanning the gap. The protocol was immunoSEQ multiplex PCR, while the TCRdb copy is restricted to in-frame clones and leaves out a portion. The data contain 15,000 or so clones, 30% to 40% of them singletons. The entry originates in a study of graft-versus-host responses after intestinal transplantation. Study-wide context: Every recipient had anti-thymocyte globulin induction and approximately three years of tacrolimus plus steroids. General study points: GvH clones turned up in recipient marrow; some had shown up first in ileum or blood.

The chain links TRBV5-6 to TRBJ2-1, with D unclear. This clonotype was obtained from a human patient who received an intestinal transplant. The sequencing used alloreactive CD4+ T cells from a mixed lymphocyte reaction culture, collected before intestinal transplant. Subset here: CFSE-low proliferating T cells sorted from approximately six-day pre-transplant mixed lymphocyte reaction (GvH or HvG direction). This chain's CDR3 is CASSLKGNYNEQFF. CDR3 DNA sequence: TGTGCCAGCAGCTTGAAGGGAAACTACAATGAGCAGTTCTTC.